The 5 T cell receptor beta chains listed next were all sequenced from one sample in a study of OX40 agonist ivuxolimab in advanced cancers. TCRdb's table, derived via immunoSEQ multiplex PCR, lists solely in-frame clones and lacks some. Of tens of thousands of clones listed, 65% to 90% are singletons. The sequences come from CD4+ or CD8+ T cells sorted from blood, collected in a trial of the OX40 agonist ivuxolimab. All receptors derive from an adult with an advanced solid tumor such as melanoma, head and neck, liver or kidney cancer.

The rearrangement links TRBV19 to TRBJ2-3; unclear D gene. With 3 bases removed from V and 0 bases from J, the gap between germline ends came to 10 bases. The CDR3 sequence is 15 residues long. Germline V gene data show CDR1 as LNHDA and CDR2 as SQIVND (reference sequence). The CDR3 region is CASSILYPSTDTQYF. In DNA, the CDR3 is TGTGCCAGTAGTATCCTTTACCCTAGCACAGATACGCAGTATTTT.

By share, this clone ranks as medium-sized. The chain uses TRBV2 and TRBJ2-7; possibly TRBD1 for D (5 bases). In germline, CDR1 is SNHLY, CDR2 FYNNEI. This CDR3 has 15 amino acids. Trimming took 7 bases from V and 3 from J, leaving 19 bases between them. The CDR3 sequence: CASTETARALYEQYF. CDR3 in DNA: TGTGCCAGCACCGAGACAGCCCGGGCCCTCTACGAGCAGTACTTC. The full variable domain, its missing parts supplied by reference TRBV2 and TRBJ2-7, is EPEVTQTPSHQVTQMGQEVILRCVPISNHLYFYWYRQILGQKVEFLVSFYNNEISEKSEIFDDQFSVERPDGSNFTLKIRSTKLEDSAMYFCASTETARALYEQYFGPGTRLTVT.

V usage is TRBV7-3 and J usage is TRBJ2-6, with a tentative D call TRBD2 (6 bases). This CDR3 contains 16 residues. Germline V gene lookup returns CDR1 SGHTA and CDR2 FQGTGA. V was clipped by 1 base and J by 3 bases, with 10 bases between them. This CDR3 reads CASSLRGLGGANVLTF. The DNA for the CDR3 is TGTGCCAGCAGCTTAAGGGGACTGGGTGGGGCCAACGTCCTGACTTTC.

The chain is built from TRBV5-1 and TRBJ2-1; D may be TRBD2 (5 bases). Germline values: CDR1 SGHRS, CDR2 YFSETQ. This CDR3 contains 14 residues. Trimming left V 4 bases short and J 2 bases short, with 10 bases between. The DNA for the CDR3 is TGCGCCAGCAGCCTCGAGGGAACCTACAATGAGCAGTTCTTC. Amino acids: CASSLEGTYNEQFF.

The CDR3 loop reads CASSLLGTNTEAFF. CDR3 DNA: TGTGCCAGCAGTTTATTGGGCACGAACACTGAAGCTTTCTTT. The gene calls are TRBV27 and TRBJ1-1; no firm D call. Germline CDR1 is MNHEY and CDR2 is SMNVEV (reference sequence). V lost 1 base and J 1 base, leaving 7 bases between the germline ends. This CDR3 contains 14 residues.